Listed below are T cell receptor beta chains from one sample, sequenced in a study of somatic mutations in cytotoxic T cells in rheumatoid arthritis. Repertoires were generated with immunoSEQ multiplex PCR, while TCRdb's copy carries only in-frame clones and drops some. The repertoire includes some 40,000 clones, under 85% of them detected once, and about 3.4% sits in the top ten. The sample was CD8+ T cells sorted from blood. The receptors originated from a man between 35 and 55 years old in good health. CDR3s include the opening cysteine and the closing phenylalanine or tryptophan. The D gene is left open where the match is weak. A row's size may be missing; if present it is once, few, many or a size class.

clone size	V gene	J gene	D gene	CDR3 protein	CDR3 DNA
-	TRBV5-1	TRBJ1-1	-	CASSLEVPGYTEAFF	TGCGCCAGCAGCTTGGAGGTACCAGGGTATACTGAAGCTTTCTTT
-	TRBV6-1	TRBJ1-2	-	CASSEGGEAYGYTF	TGTGCCAGCAGTGAAGGGGGGGAGGCCTATGGCTACACCTTC
-	TRBV14	TRBJ1-2	TRBD1	CASSQRTGGYGGYTF	TGTGCCAGCAGCCAACGGACAGGGGGCTACGGTGGCTACACCTTC
-	TRBV7-9	TRBJ1-5	-	CASSSSDGVRNQPQHF	TGTGCCAGCAGCTCATCCGATGGGGTAAGGAATCAGCCCCAGCATTTT
large	TRBV28	TRBJ2-7	TRBD2	CASSLLGGDLYEQYF	TGTGCCAGCAGTTTATTGGGGGGGGACCTCTACGAGCAGTACTTC
-	TRBV11-3	TRBJ2-1	-	CASSYTDQARYNEQFF	TGTGCCAGCAGCTATACGGACCAGGCCCGTTACAATGAGCAGTTCTTC
-	TRBV15	TRBJ2-7	-	CATSLSGYEQYF	TGTGCCACCAGCCTAAGCGGGTACGAGCAGTACTTC
-	TRBV4-3	TRBJ2-7	-	CASSLGQGPYEQYF	TGCGCCAGCAGTCTCGGACAAGGCCCCTACGAGCAGTACTTC
-	TRBV6-1	TRBJ2-7	-	CASSRGRYEQYF	TGTGCCAGCAGCCGGGGCCGCTACGAGCAGTACTTC
once	TRBV28	TRBJ1-1	-	CASTDRLNTEAFF	TGTGCCAGCACCGACAGGCTAAACACTGAAGCTTTCTTT
once	TRBV5-1	TRBJ1-2	-	CASSLDSHGYTF	TGCGCCAGCAGCTTGGACAGCCATGGCTACACCTTC
-	TRBV28	TRBJ2-7	-	CASTPASSYEQYF	TGTGCCAGCACCCCGGCCTCCTCCTACGAGCAGTACTTC
-	TRBV28	TRBJ2-7	TRBD1	CASSFSAGDRGTYEQYF	TGTGCCAGCAGTTTCTCCGCGGGGGACAGGGGAACCTACGAGCAGTACTTC
-	TRBV15	TRBJ2-7	-	CATSRDTGPAYEQYF	TGTGCCACCAGCAGAGATACGGGGCCGGCCTACGAGCAGTACTTC
-	TRBV27	TRBJ2-7	-	CASSSPLAQGGYEQYF	TGTGCCAGCAGTTCCCCGTTAGCCCAAGGGGGCTACGAGCAGTACTTC
-	TRBV27	TRBJ2-3	-	CASSRSNRGSTDTQYF	TGTGCCAGCAGTCGGTCGAACCGAGGTAGCACAGATACGCAGTATTTT
once	TRBV6-5	TRBJ2-5	-	CASSYFRAETQYF	TGTGCCAGCAGTTACTTCCGGGCAGAGACCCAGTACTTC
once	TRBV27	TRBJ2-3	-	CASSLSPPPDTQYF	TGTGCCAGCAGTTTATCGCCCCCGCCAGATACGCAGTATTTT
-	TRBV7-8	TRBJ2-7	TRBD2	CASSEGLADYEQYF	TGTGCCAGCAGCGAGGGACTAGCGGACTACGAGCAGTACTTC
-	TRBV9	TRBJ2-7	-	CASSVVGSTYEQYF	TGTGCCAGCAGCGTAGTGGGGTCAACCTACGAGCAGTACTTC
-	TRBV6-1	TRBJ2-7	TRBD1	CASNKPGQGYEQYF	TGTGCCAGCAACAAACCGGGACAGGGTTACGAGCAGTACTTC
-	TRBV18	TRBJ1-5	TRBD1	CATSHRGQPQHF	TGTGCCACCTCCCACAGGGGACAGCCCCAGCATTTT
few	TRBV10-1	TRBJ2-3	TRBD2	CASSESRGVFYTDTQYF	TGCGCCAGCAGTGAGTCCCGGGGGGTCTTTTACACAGATACGCAGTATTTT
-	TRBV19	TRBJ2-7	-	CASSISAPRGEQYF	TGTGCCAGTAGTATAAGCGCACCCCGGGGCGAGCAGTACTTC
-	TRBV19	TRBJ2-1	TRBD1	CASSTWTGRSYNEQFF	TGTGCCAGTAGTACCTGGACAGGGCGCTCCTACAATGAGCAGTTCTTC
-	TRBV9	TRBJ2-3	TRBD2	CASSGSGTITDTQYF	TGTGCCAGCAGCGGAAGTGGGACTATCACAGATACGCAGTATTTT
-	TRBV6-6	TRBJ2-7	-	CASSFRAYEQYF	TGTGCCAGCAGTTTCCGAGCCTACGAGCAGTACTTC
-	TRBV9	TRBJ2-7	TRBD1	CASSVGTGGTYEQYF	TGTGCCAGCAGCGTCGGGACAGGGGGCACCTACGAGCAGTACTTC
-	TRBV4-1	TRBJ1-1	-	CASSQRTDLEAFF	TGCGCCAGCAGCCAACGGACAGACCTTGAAGCTTTCTTT
-	TRBV6-1	TRBJ1-1	-	CASSEGRNTEAFF	TGTGCCAGCAGTGAAGGACGGAACACTGAAGCTTTCTTT
once	TRBV7-9	TRBJ1-1	-	CASSSQDGTNTEAFF	TGTGCCAGCAGCTCCCAGGACGGAACGAACACTGAAGCTTTCTTT
-	TRBV19	TRBJ1-2	-	CASSVSELYGYTF	TGTGCCAGTAGTGTGTCAGAACTCTATGGCTACACCTTC
-	TRBV4-3	TRBJ1-1	-	CASSQGTLPGGTEAFF	TGCGCCAGCAGCCAAGGAACTCTGCCGGGGGGAACTGAAGCTTTCTTT
-	TRBV7-6	TRBJ2-2	-	CAIRPSGNTGELFF	TGTGCCATCCGTCCCAGCGGGAACACCGGGGAGCTGTTTTTT
once	TRBV21-1	TRBJ2-7	-	CASRPGTSGHRSYEQYF	TGTGCCAGCAGGCCCGGGACTAGCGGGCACCGCTCCTACGAGCAGTACTTC
-	TRBV9	TRBJ2-1	-	CASSSRLADSYNEQFF	TGTGCCAGCAGCTCACGACTGGCGGACTCCTACAATGAGCAGTTCTTC
-	TRBV4-1	TRBJ2-1	TRBD2	CASSQAREDYYNEQFF	TGCGCCAGCAGCCAAGCCCGGGAGGACTATTACAATGAGCAGTTCTTC
-	TRBV11-2	TRBJ2-7	-	CASSLESTSSYEQYF	TGTGCCAGCAGCCTGGAGAGTACGAGCTCCTACGAGCAGTACTTC
few	TRBV25-1	TRBJ1-4	-	CASGEGEKLFF	TGTGCCAGCGGCGAGGGTGAAAAACTGTTTTTT
-	TRBV19	TRBJ1-4	-	CASSARASTNEKLFF	TGTGCCAGTAGTGCCAGGGCTTCAACTAATGAAAAACTGTTTTTT
-	TRBV20-1	TRBJ2-1	-	CRPGSEQFF	TGCAGGCCTGGGAGTGAGCAGTTCTTC
-	TRBV27	TRBJ2-1	-	CASGLEDGRAEQFF	TGTGCCAGCGGATTAGAGGATGGGCGGGCTGAGCAGTTCTTC
once	TRBV30	TRBJ2-1	TRBD1	CAWEGTGLFNEQFF	TGTGCCTGGGAAGGGACAGGGCTTTTCAATGAGCAGTTCTTC
few	TRBV2	TRBJ2-7	TRBD2	CASVTSGPRGSYEQYF	TGTGCCAGCGTAACTAGCGGGCCCCGGGGATCGTACGAGCAGTACTTC
-	TRBV7-9	TRBJ1-1	-	CASSLKGSTEAFF	TGTGCCAGCAGCTTAAAAGGAAGCACTGAAGCTTTCTTT
-	TRBV27	TRBJ1-1	-	CASSSPYSYTEAFF	TGTGCCAGCAGTTCCCCCTACAGTTACACTGAAGCTTTCTTT
medium-sized	TRBV5-4	TRBJ2-1	-	CASRPDSYNEQFF	TGTGCCAGCAGACCGGACTCTTACAATGAGCAGTTCTTC
-	TRBV27	TRBJ2-7	-	CASSSPVHEQYF	TGTGCCAGCAGTTCGCCCGTCCACGAGCAGTACTTC
-	TRBV4-2	TRBJ2-3	-	CASSQENTQYF	TGTGCCAGCAGCCAAGAGAATACGCAGTATTTT
-	TRBV11-1	TRBJ2-3	TRBD1	CASSHPGQPTDTQYF	TGTGCCAGCAGCCATCCGGGACAGCCCACAGATACGCAGTATTTT
-	TRBV4-2	TRBJ2-1	-	CASSQEAAGAAGGQFF	TGTGCCAGCAGCCAAGAGGCGGCGGGTGCCGCCGGGGGGCAGTTCTTC
-	TRBV15	TRBJ2-3	-	CATRDTGTDTQYF	TGTGCCACTAGGGACACTGGCACAGATACGCAGTATTTT